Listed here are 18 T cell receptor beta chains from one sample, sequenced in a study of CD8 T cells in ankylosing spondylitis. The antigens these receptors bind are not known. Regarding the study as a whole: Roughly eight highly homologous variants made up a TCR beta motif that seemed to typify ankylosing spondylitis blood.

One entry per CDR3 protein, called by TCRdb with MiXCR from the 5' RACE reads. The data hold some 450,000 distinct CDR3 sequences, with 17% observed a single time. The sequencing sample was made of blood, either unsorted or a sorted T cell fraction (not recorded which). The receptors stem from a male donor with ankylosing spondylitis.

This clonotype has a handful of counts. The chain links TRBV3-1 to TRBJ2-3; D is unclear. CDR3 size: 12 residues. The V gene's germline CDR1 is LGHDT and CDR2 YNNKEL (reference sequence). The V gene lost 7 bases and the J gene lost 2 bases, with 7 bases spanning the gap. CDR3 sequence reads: CASIRNTDTQYF. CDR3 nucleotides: TGTGCCAGCATCCGGAACACAGATACGCAGTATTTT.

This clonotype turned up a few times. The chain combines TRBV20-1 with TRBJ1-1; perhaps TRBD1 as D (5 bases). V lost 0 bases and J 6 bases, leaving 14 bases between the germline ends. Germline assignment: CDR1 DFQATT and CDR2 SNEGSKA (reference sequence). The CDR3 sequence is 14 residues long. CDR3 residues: CSARDLRGRAEAFF. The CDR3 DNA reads TGCAGTGCTAGAGATCTCCGGGGACGGGCTGAAGCTTTCTTT.

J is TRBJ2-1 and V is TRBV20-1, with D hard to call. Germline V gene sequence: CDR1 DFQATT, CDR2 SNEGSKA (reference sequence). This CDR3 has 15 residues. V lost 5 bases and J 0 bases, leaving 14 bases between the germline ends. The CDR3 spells CSAPLGAASYNEQFF. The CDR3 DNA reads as TGCAGTGCTCCGCTCGGAGCCGCCTCCTACAATGAGCAGTTCTTC.

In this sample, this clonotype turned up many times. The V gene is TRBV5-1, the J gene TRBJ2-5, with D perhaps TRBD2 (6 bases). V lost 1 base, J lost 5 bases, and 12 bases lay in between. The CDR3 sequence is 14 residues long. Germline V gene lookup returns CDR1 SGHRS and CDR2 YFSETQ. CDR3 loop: CASSLSSARETQYF. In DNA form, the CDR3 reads TGCGCCAGCAGCTTGTCTAGCGCCCGGGAGACCCAGTACTTC.

The CDR3 reads CSAGGKGTEAFF. The DNA of the CDR3 is TGCAGCGCTGGGGGGAAGGGCACTGAAGCTTTCTTT. The chain has TRBV29-1 and TRBJ1-1; D might be TRBD1 (5 bases). Germline values: CDR1 SQVTM, CDR2 ANQGSEA. Trimming took off 7 bases at V and 4 bases at J, with 13 bases between the two ends. This CDR3 region has 12 residues.

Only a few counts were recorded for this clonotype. CDR3 loop: CASSFSLLAGGHNEQFF. As DNA, the CDR3 is TGTGCCAGCAGTTTTAGCCTACTAGCGGGAGGACACAATGAGCAGTTCTTC. The chain is built from TRBV27 and TRBJ2-1, with 12 bases identical to TRBD2. CDR1 and CDR2 (germline): MNHEY, SMNVEV (reference sequence). V lost 3 bases, J lost 5 bases, and 8 bases stayed unmatched. The CDR3 is made up of 17 amino acids.

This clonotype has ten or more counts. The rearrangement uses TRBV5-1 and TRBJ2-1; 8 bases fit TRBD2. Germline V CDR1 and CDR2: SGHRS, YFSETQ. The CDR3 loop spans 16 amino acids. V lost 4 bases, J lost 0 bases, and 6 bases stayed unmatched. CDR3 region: CASSVGTRGSYNEQFF. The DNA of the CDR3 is TGCGCCAGCAGCGTCGGGACTAGAGGCTCCTACAATGAGCAGTTCTTC.

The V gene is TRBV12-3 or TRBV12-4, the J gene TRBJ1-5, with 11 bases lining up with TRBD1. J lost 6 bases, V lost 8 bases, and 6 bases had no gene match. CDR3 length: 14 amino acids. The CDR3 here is CASAGTGGSQPQHF. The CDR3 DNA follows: TGTGCCAGCGCCGGGACAGGGGGTTCTCAGCCCCAGCATTTT.

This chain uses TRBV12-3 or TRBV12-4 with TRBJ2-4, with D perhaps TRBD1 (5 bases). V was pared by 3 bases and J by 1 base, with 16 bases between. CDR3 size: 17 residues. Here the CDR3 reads CASSFYQGLVAKNIQYF. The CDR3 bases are TGTGCCAGCAGTTTTTATCAGGGTTTGGTTGCCAAAAACATTCAGTACTTC.

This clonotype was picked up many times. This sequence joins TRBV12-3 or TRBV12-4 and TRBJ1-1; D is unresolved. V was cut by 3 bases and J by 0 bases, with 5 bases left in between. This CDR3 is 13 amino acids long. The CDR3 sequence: CASSFSMNTEAFF. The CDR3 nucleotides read TGTGCCAGCAGTTTTAGTATGAACACTGAAGCTTTCTTT.

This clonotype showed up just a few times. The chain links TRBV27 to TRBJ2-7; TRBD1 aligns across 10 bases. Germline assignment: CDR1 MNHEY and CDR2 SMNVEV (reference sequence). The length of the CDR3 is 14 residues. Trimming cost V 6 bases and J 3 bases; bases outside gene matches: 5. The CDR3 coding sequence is TGTGCCAGCAGGCGGGGACAGGGGCTCTACGAGCAGTACTTC. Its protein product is CASRRGQGLYEQYF.

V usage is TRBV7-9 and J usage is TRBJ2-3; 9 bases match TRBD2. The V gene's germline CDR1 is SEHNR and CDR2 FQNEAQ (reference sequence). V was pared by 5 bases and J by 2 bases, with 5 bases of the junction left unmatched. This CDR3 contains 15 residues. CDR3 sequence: CASSPLAGATDTQYF. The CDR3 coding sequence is TGTGCCAGCAGCCCGTTAGCGGGAGCCACAGATACGCAGTATTTT.

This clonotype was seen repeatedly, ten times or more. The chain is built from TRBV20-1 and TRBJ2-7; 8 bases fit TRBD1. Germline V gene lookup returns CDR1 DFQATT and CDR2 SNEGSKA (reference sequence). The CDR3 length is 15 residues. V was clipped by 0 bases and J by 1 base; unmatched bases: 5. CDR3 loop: CSARDAGQGSYEQYF. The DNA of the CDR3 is TGCAGTGCTAGAGATGCAGGACAGGGATCCTACGAGCAGTACTTC.

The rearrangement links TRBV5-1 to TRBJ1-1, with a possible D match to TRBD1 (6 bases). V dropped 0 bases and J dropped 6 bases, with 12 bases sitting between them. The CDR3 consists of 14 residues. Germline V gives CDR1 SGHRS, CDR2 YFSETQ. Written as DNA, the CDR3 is TGCGCCAGCAGCTTGGTTACAGGGACTCCTGAAGCTTTCTTT. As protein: CASSLVTGTPEAFF.

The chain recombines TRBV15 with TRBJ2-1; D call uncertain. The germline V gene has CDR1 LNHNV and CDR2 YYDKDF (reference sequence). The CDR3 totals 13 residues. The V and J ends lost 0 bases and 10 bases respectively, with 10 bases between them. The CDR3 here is CATSRDRVGEQFF. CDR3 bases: TGTGCCACCAGCAGAGATCGGGTCGGCGAGCAGTTCTTC.

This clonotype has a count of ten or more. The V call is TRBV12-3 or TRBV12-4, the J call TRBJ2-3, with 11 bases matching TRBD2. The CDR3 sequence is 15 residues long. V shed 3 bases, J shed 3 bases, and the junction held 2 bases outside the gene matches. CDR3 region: CASSFSGGATDTQYF. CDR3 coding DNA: TGTGCCAGCAGTTTTAGCGGGGGGGCAACAGATACGCAGTATTTT.

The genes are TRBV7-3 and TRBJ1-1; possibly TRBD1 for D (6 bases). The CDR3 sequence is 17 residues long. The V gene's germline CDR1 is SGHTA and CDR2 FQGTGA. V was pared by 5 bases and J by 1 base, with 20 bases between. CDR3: CASSPRGKSPGNTEAFF. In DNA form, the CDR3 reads TGTGCCAGCAGCCCGAGGGGGAAGAGCCCGGGGAACACTGAAGCTTTCTTT.

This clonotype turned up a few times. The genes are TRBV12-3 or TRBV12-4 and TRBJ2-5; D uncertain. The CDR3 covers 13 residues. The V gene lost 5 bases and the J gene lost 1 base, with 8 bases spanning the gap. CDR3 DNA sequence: TGTGCCAGCAGTGGCAGCCTCCAAGAGACCCAGTACTTC. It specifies CASSGSLQETQYF.